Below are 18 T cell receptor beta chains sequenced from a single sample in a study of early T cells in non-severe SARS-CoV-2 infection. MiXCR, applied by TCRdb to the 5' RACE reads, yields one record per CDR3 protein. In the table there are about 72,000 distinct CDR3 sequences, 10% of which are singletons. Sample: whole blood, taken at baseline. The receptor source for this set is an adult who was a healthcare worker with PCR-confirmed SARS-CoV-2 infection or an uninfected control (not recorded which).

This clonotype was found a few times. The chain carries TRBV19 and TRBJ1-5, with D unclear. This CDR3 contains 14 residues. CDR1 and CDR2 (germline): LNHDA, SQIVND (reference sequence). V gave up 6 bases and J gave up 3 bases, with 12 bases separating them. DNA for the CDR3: TGTGCCAGTAGCATTTCGCGAGACAATCAGCCCCAGCATTTT. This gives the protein CASSISRDNQPQHF.

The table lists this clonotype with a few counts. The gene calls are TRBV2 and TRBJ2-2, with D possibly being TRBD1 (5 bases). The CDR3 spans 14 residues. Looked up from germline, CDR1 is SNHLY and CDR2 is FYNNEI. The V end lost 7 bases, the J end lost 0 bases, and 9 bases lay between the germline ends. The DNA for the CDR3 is TGTGCCAGCAAGATGACAGCGAACACCGGGGAGCTGTTTTTT. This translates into CASKMTANTGELFF.

DNA of the CDR3: TGTGCCACCACGGGACCGGTAGAGAATACGCAGTATTTT. Its translation is CATTGPVENTQYF. J is TRBJ2-3 and V is TRBV10-3; D tentatively fits TRBD1 or TRBD2 (5 bases each). The CDR3 spans 13 residues. Between the trimmed V and J ends, which lost 10 bases and 7 bases, there was a span of 18 bases. CDR1 and CDR2 from the germline V gene are ENHRY and SYGVKD.

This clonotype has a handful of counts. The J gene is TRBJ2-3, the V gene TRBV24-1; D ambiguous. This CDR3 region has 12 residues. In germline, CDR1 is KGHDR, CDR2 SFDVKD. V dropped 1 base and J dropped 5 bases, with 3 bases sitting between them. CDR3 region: CATSDLQDTQYF. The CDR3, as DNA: TGTGCCACCAGTGATTTACAAGATACGCAGTATTTT.

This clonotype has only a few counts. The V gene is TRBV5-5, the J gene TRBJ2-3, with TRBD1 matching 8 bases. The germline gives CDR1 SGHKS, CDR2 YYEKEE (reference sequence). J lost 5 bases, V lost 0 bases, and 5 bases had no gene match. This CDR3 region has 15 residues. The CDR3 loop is CASSLGQGAQDTQYF. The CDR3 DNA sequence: TGTGCCAGCAGCTTGGGCCAGGGGGCGCAAGATACGCAGTATTTT.

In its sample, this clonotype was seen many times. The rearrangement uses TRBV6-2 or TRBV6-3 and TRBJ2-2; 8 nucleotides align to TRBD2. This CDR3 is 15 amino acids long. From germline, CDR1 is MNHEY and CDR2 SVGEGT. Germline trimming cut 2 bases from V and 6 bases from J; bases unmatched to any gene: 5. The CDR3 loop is CASSYRRGAAGELFF. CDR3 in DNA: TGTGCCAGCAGTTACCGGCGGGGGGCGGCCGGGGAGCTGTTTTTT.

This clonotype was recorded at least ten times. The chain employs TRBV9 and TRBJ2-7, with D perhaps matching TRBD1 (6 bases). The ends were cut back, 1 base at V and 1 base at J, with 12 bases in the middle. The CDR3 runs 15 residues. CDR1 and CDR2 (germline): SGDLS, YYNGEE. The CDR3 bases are TGTGCCAGCAGCGTAAGTGGGACACCTTCCTACGAGCAGTACTTC. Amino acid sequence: CASSVSGTPSYEQYF.

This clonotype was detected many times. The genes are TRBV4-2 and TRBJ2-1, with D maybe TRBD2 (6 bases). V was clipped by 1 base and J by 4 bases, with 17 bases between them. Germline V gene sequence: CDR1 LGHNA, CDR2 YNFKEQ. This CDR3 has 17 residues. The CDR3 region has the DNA TGTGCCAGCAGCCAAGCGTCGGGGGTGCCGACTTACAATGAGCAGTTCTTC. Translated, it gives CASSQASGVPTYNEQFF.

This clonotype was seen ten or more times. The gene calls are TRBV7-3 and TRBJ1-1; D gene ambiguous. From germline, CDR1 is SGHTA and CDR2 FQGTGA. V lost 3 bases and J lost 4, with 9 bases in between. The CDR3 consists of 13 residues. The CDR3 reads CASSFTDGTEAFF. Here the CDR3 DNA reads TGTGCCAGCAGCTTCACGGACGGCACTGAAGCTTTCTTT.

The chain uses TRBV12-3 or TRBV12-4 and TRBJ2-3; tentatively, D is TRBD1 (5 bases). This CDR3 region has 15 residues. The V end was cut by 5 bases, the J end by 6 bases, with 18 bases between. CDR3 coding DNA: TGTGCCAGCAGTCCCCGGACCCCTGGGGCGGATACGCAGTATTTT. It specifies CASSPRTPGADTQYF.

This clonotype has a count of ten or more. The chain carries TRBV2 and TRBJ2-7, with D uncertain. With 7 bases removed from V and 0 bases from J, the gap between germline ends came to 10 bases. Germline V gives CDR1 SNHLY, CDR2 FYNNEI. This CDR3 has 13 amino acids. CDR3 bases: TGTGCCAGCAACCGGCAGTACTCCTACGAGCAGTACTTC. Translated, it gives CASNRQYSYEQYF.

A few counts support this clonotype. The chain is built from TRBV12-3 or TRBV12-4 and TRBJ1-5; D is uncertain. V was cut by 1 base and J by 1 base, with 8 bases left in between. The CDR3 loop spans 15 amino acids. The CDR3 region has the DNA TGTGCCAGCAGTTTAGATGTGGGGAGCAATCAGCCCCAGCATTTT. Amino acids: CASSLDVGSNQPQHF.

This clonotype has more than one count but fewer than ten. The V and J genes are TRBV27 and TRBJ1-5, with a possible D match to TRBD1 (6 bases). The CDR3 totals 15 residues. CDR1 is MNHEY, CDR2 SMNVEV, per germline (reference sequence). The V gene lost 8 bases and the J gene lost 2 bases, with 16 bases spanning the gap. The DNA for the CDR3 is TGTGCCAGCGCCCTCCCAGGGGAGGGCAATCAGCCCCAGCATTTT. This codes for CASALPGEGNQPQHF.

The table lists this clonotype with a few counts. CDR3 bases: TGCGCCAGCAGCCAAGTAGTCCCCAATCAGCCCCAGCATTTT. Protein product: CASSQVVPNQPQHF. V is TRBV4-1 and J is TRBJ1-5; D is ambiguous. Looked up from germline, CDR1 is MGHRA and CDR2 is YSYEKL. This CDR3 is built from 14 residues. Trimming stripped 1 base from V and 3 bases from J, with 7 bases between.

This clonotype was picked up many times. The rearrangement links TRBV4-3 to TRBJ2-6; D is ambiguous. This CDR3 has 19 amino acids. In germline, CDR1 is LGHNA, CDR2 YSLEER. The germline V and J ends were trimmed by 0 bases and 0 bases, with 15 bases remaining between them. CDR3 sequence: CASSQDLGLESSGANVLTF. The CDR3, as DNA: TGCGCCAGCAGCCAAGATTTAGGCCTAGAAAGCTCTGGGGCCAACGTCCTGACTTTC.

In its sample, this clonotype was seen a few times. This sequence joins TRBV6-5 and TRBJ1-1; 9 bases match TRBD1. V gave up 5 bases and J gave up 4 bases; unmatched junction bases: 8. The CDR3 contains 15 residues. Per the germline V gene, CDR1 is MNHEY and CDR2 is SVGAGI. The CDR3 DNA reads TGTGCCAGCAGTCCCCGGGACAGGGTAAGCACTGAAGCTTTCTTT. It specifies CASSPRDRVSTEAFF.

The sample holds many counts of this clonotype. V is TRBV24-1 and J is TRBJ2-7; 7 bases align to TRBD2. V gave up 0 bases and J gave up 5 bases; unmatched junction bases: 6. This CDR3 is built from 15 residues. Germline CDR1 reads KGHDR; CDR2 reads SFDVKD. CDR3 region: CATSDLPRLAHEQYF. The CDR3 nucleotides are TGTGCCACCAGTGATTTGCCTCGACTAGCCCACGAGCAGTACTTC.

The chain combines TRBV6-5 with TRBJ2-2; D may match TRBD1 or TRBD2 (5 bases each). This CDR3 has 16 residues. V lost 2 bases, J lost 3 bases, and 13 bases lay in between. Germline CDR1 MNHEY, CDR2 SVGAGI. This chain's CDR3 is CASSYPLGTDTGELFF. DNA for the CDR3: TGTGCCAGCAGTTACCCCCTTGGGACGGACACCGGGGAGCTGTTTTTT.